At least ten counts were recorded for the clone carrying this T cell receptor beta chain. CDR1 LNHDA and CDR2 SQIVND come from the germline V gene (reference sequence). The CDR3 spans 14 residues. The V end lost 1 base, the J end lost 4 bases, and 11 bases lay between the germline ends. These data belong to a study of T cells in Graves' hyperthyroidism and ophthalmopathy. Diagnosing involved the use of clinical symptoms, serum thyroxine and TRAb, thyroid ultrasound and orbital computed tomography. Any symptoms of ophthalmopathy came after the first hyperthyroidism diagnosis, from which the blood sample dates. Researchers amplified the TCR beta CDR3 regions from RNA transcripts. First-round RT-PCR with HTBI primers amplified the TCR CDR3 region. MiXCR, applied by TCRdb to the multiplex PCR reads, yields one record per CDR3 protein. The table records 150,000 or so distinct CDR3 sequences, 8% to 9.5% of them present only once.

The chain joins TRBV19 to TRBJ2-7, with a possible D match to TRBD2 (5 bases). The sequenced material came from blood. The origin of this receptor is a woman aged 18-29 years with Graves' hyperthyroidism that later progressed to Graves' ophthalmopathy. CDR3 nucleotides: TGTGCCAGTAGTATAGGAGGAGCGGATTACGAGCAGTACTTC. Residues: CASSIGGADYEQYF.